This note documents a single T cell receptor (beta chain) sequence. Its antigen is currently not known. Base qualities are not provided; no much larger clone lies one nucleotide away. The data were obtained in a study of blood T cell repertoires in COVID-19 (dated by TCRdb to between 2020 and 2021). Turning to the overall study: Samples from collaborators originated in the United States, Italy and Spain and spanned both the acute and convalescent phases of COVID-19. The material from the prospective study consisted of cDNA or gDNA derived from T cells, B-cell-depleted T cells, or PBMCs. The dataset comprised deeply sampled blood TCRbeta repertoires from subjects exposed to, actively infected with, or recovered from COVID-19. The repertoires were released in a freely available public database intended as a resource for research on the immune response to SARS-CoV-2. The samples were drawn from two sources: the first 160 participants of the ongoing ImmuneRACE study, and some 1,300 subjects contributed by 6 global collaborators. Nearly every sample came with metadata listing a de-identified subject ID, COVID-19 status, age in years and sex. Where available, HLA class I and class II types were obtained from metadata supplied by the sample provider rather than from assay-based typing.

TCRbeta CDR3 regions were amplified from genomic DNA using the immunoSEQ Assay, a bias-controlled multiplex PCR. On the authors' methods: Within the assay, amplification of reference gene primers was used to estimate how many nucleated cells each sample contained. To quantify the absolute abundance of each unique TCRbeta CDR3 rearrangement, sequence reads were collapsed and filtered. Productive Simpson clonality was computed per sample as the square root of Simpson's diversity index over productive rearrangements. TCRdb provides this immuneACCESS table in a form limited to in-frame rearrangements. Some clones are lacking; in checked studies, under half of them reflect an unresolved V gene, and why the rest are absent is not known. V and J calls plus clone size are reproduced from that table; the DNA served to infer D and trimming. The sample has around 300,000 clones on record, around 88% of them singletons. The top ten constitute 6% of the sample.

Participants in the prospective study were enrolled through a virtual design, were aged roughly 18 to 100 years, and lived in 24 United States geographic areas. In the prospective study, cohorts were assigned on the basis of participant-reported clinical history obtained from a screening survey and a study questionnaire. Recovered participants in ImmuneRACE Cohort 3 were defined by two consecutive negative NP/OP PCR tests, clearance by a healthcare professional, or resolution of symptoms. Mobile phlebotomists in the prospective study collected whole blood, serum and a nasopharyngeal or oropharyngeal swab from every participant. Over an approximately 2-month period, participants in the prospective study had the option of providing additional blood draws and questionnaires. Prospective study blood samples were shipped either frozen or at room temperature before DNA extraction. CDR1 and CDR2 (MNHEY, SMNVEV) derive from the germline V gene (reference sequence). Trimming removed 6 bases from V and 7 bases from J, leaving 9 bases between the germline ends. The CDR3, cysteine through phenylalanine, is 12 amino acids long. Of all the DNA, just the CDR3 is kept, 36 bases in frame from base 1.

Paper-wide results and their limitations: The quantity of clinical and demographic metadata differed by source and by participant and was supplied without curation.

The sample comprised PBMCs or T cells enriched from blood (not recorded which). This chain joins TRBV27 to TRBJ1-4; TRBD1 is a weak D gene call, 5 bases matching. The receptor comes from a woman between 40 and 55 years old who had recovered from COVID-19. The DNA sequence is given as TGTGCCAGCAGCCGTCAGGGTGAAAAACTGTTTTTT. Translated, this is CASSRQGEKLFF.